Following are 16 T cell receptor beta chains from one sample sequenced in a study of T cell repertoires in cytomegalovirus infection. TCRdb recomputed calls from the reads with MiXCR, one row per CDR3 protein. The top ten clones hold less than 15% of a sample with more than 400,000 distinct CDR3 sequences, about 25% of them seen once. The sequenced sample consisted of PBMCs. The receptor set was obtained from a human donor in good health (CMV status not recorded). Some clones in this sample may be carry-over from other donors' samples.

The DNA for the CDR3 is TGTGCCATCAGTGAGTCGACCTTCTATGGCTACACCTTC. Protein: CAISESTFYGYTF. This chain links TRBV10-3 with TRBJ1-2; D call uncertain. There are 13 residues in the CDR3. Trimming cost V 0 bases and J 4 bases, with 6 bases left between them. Germline V CDR1 and CDR2: ENHRY, SYGVKD.

This clonotype appeared many times. V is TRBV7-2 and J is TRBJ1-1; no firm D call. Germline V lookup: CDR1 SGHTA, CDR2 FQGNSA. The length of the CDR3 is 14 residues. Trimming removed 3 bases from V and 0 bases from J, with 8 bases in between. In DNA, the CDR3 is TGTGCCAGCAGCTTTCCGACGGTGAACACTGAAGCTTTCTTT. Its translation: CASSFPTVNTEAFF.

This chain uses TRBV29-1 with TRBJ2-5; no clear D. The CDR3 has 11 amino acids. V was pared by 4 bases and J by 4 bases, with 7 bases between. The germline V gene has CDR1 SQVTM and CDR2 ANQGSEA. CDR3 loop: CSVGGLETQYF. CDR3 sequence (DNA): TGCAGCGTTGGAGGATTAGAGACCCAGTACTTC. Full variable domain (rest looked up from reference TRBV29-1 and TRBJ2-5): SAVISQKPSRDICQRGTSLTIQCQVDSQVTMMFWYRQQPGQSLTLIATANQGSEATYESGFVIDKFPISRPNLTFSTLTVSNMSPEDSSIYLCSVGGLETQYFGPGTRLLVL.

This clonotype was seen repeatedly, ten times or more. This chain joins TRBV28 and TRBJ2-7; D unresolved. The CDR3 length is 12 residues. Germline V gene lookup returns CDR1 MDHEN and CDR2 SYDVKM. V lost 4 bases, J lost 0 bases, and 4 bases lay in between. The CDR3 here is CASSSSSYEQYV. The CDR3 region has the DNA TGTGCCAGCAGTTCTAGCTCCTACGAGCAGTACGTC.

The chain's CDR3 is CASFSFSTEAFF. The DNA for the CDR3 is TGTGCCAGTTTTAGTTTCAGCACTGAAGCTTTCTTT. The chain joins TRBV27 to TRBJ1-1; D call uncertain. Trimming shortened V by 9 bases and J by 4 bases, and 12 bases separated the two germline ends. Germline V gene data show CDR1 as MNHEY and CDR2 as SMNVEV (reference sequence). This CDR3 has 12 amino acids.

This chain uses TRBV28 with TRBJ2-4; 7 bases align to TRBD2. The CDR3 is 19 residues long. The V and J ends lost 5 bases and 0 bases, in that order; junction bases with no gene match: 16. Germline V CDR1 and CDR2: MDHEN, SYDVKM. The CDR3 loop reads CASSLYWRERGLAKNIQYF. CDR3 in DNA: TGTGCCAGCAGTCTTTACTGGCGGGAGAGGGGACTAGCCAAAAACATTCAGTACTTC.

V usage is TRBV7-9 and J usage is TRBJ2-2; D gene unclear. The CDR3 sequence is 16 residues long. With 0 bases removed from V and 3 bases from J, the gap between germline ends came to 11 bases. Per the germline V gene, CDR1 is SEHNR and CDR2 is FQNEAQ (reference sequence). The CDR3 coding sequence is TGTGCCAGCAGCTTAGCGTTAGTGGTTGACACCGGGGAGCTGTTTTTT. It codes for CASSLALVVDTGELFF.

Notes on this clonotype: A read error may account for a junction end that differs from germline. The chain links TRBV28 to TRBJ2-4, with 8 bases matching TRBD2. Germline-derived CDR1 and CDR2 are MDHEN and SYDVKM. This CDR3 spans 12 amino acids. CDR3 sequence (DNA): TGTGCCAGCAGTTTATGGGGCGGGAGGACGAACTTC. This sequence encodes CASSLWGGRTNF.

This chain joins TRBV27 and TRBJ2-1; 7 positions match TRBD2. J gave up 2 bases and V 6 bases, and 10 bases lay outside the gene matches. Germline loops: CDR1 MNHEY, CDR2 SMNVEV (reference sequence). The CDR3 covers 16 residues. The CDR3 nucleotides are TGTGCCAGCAGGGGCCTATTAGCGGGTGCCTACAATGAGCAGTTCTTC. Protein: CASRGLLAGAYNEQFF.

This clonotype was picked up many times. The chain combines TRBV7-2 with TRBJ2-7, with TRBD2 matching over 8 bases. The CDR3 has 15 residues. Trimming removed 5 bases from V and 5 bases from J; junction bases left unmatched: 11. Looked up from germline, CDR1 is SGHTA and CDR2 is FQGNSA. The CDR3 is CASSPGPSGSHEQYF. CDR3 DNA sequence: TGTGCCAGCAGCCCGGGTCCGAGCGGGAGCCACGAGCAGTACTTC.

This clonotype occurred a few times. J is TRBJ2-3 and V is TRBV6-2 or TRBV6-3; no clear D gene. This CDR3 region has 11 residues. Trimming took off 8 bases at V and 7 bases at J, with 10 bases between the two ends. The V gene's germline CDR1 is MNHEY and CDR2 SVGEGT. The CDR3 loop is CASSIRNTQYF. The CDR3 region has the DNA TGTGCCAGCTCGATCCGGAATACGCAGTATTTT.

Only a few counts were recorded for this clonotype. The rearrangement joins TRBV5-1 to TRBJ2-2; D ambiguous. CDR1 SGHRS and CDR2 YFSETQ come from the germline V gene. With 4 bases removed from V and 4 bases from J, the gap between germline ends came to 11 bases. This CDR3 has 14 residues. CDR3 loop: CASSEGPITGELFF. The CDR3 DNA reads as TGCGCCAGCAGCGAAGGACCCATCACCGGGGAGCTGTTTTTT.

This clonotype has a handful of counts. The rearrangement links TRBV11-2 to TRBJ2-1; 11 positions agree with TRBD2. The CDR3 totals 18 residues. V lost 5 bases, J lost 0 bases, and 9 bases stayed unmatched. The V gene's germline CDR1 is SGHAT and CDR2 FQNNGV. CDR3 residues: CASSPGLADWSSYNEQFF. The DNA of the CDR3 is TGTGCCAGCAGCCCGGGACTAGCGGACTGGAGCTCCTACAATGAGCAGTTCTTC.

There are a few counts of this clonotype. The junction departs from germline at one end; a sequencing error may be responsible. This chain joins TRBV15 and TRBJ1-1, with D possibly TRBD1 on 6 matching bases. Germline CDR1 LNHNV, CDR2 YYDKDF (reference sequence). The CDR3 runs 13 residues. The CDR3 sequence: CATSSTGNTEAFF. CDR3 nucleotides: TGTGCCACCAGCAGCACAGGGAACACTGAAGCCTTCTTT.

The chain carries TRBV12-3 or TRBV12-4 and TRBJ1-2, with a possible D match to TRBD1 (5 bases). This CDR3 contains 14 residues. Trimming shortened V by 4 bases and J by 8 bases, and 17 bases separated the two germline ends. The DNA for the CDR3 is TGTGCCAGCAGTTCGCTCGGGGGGGTGAAAGGCTACACCTTC. It yields the protein CASSSLGGVKGYTF.

V gene TRBV7-2 combines with J gene TRBJ1-3; D perhaps matches TRBD1 (5 bases). Trimming removed 4 bases at V and 0 bases at J, with 13 bases between. This CDR3 contains 16 residues. Germline V gives CDR1 SGHTA, CDR2 FQGNSA. In nucleotides, the CDR3 is TGTGCCAGCAGCTACGCGACAGCGAGCTCTGGAAACACCATATATTTT. Translation gives CASSYATASSGNTIYF.